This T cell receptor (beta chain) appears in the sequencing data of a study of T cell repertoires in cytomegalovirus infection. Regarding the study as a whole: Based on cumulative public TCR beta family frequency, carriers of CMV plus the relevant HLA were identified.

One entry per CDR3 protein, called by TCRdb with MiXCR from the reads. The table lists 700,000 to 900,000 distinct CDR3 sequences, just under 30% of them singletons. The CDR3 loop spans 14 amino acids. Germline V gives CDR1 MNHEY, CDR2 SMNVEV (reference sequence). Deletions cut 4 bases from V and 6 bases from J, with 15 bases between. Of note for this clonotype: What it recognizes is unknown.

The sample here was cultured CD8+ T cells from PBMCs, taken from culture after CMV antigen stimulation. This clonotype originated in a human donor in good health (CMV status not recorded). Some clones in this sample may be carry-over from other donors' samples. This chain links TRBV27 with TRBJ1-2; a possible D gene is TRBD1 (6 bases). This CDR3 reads CASSSNPGVDGYTF. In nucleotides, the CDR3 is TGTGCCAGCAGTTCCAACCCAGGGGTTGATGGCTACACCTTC.